This TCR beta chain was recorded in a study of T cells after yellow fever vaccination. Overall study context: When fractions had low cell numbers, they were prepared with SMART-Seq v4 Ultra Low Input. Study-level findings and limits: The booster saw the reappearance of most primary-vaccination clones (approximately 97% CD4, 88% CD8).

Production of TCR cDNA was by 5'RACE template switching, which also added a universal primer site and UMIs. TCRdb re-called the 5' RACE reads through MiXCR, storing one row per CDR3 protein. Counted here are some 390,000 distinct CDR3 sequences, 6.2% occurring once; the ten biggest clones make up about 15%. From germline, CDR1 is MNHEY and CDR2 SMNVEV (reference sequence). V trimming: 7 bases; J trimming: 1 base; junction bases outside the gene matches: 5. The CDR3 runs 14 residues. The table lists this clonotype with a few counts. Antigen unknown. The TCR comes from a man aged 30 to 39 who received the YFV17D yellow fever vaccine. The input for sequencing was PBMCs, taken 5 days after the yellow fever booster vaccination. V usage is TRBV27 and J usage is TRBJ2-7, with 9 nucleotides matching TRBD1. In DNA, the CDR3 is TGTGCCAGCACCCTGGGACAGGGTTCCTACGAGCAGTACTTC. Translated, it gives CASTLGQGSYEQYF.